This note documents a single T cell receptor beta chain sequence. This clonotype was observed a handful of times. Its specific antigen is unknown. Qualities for individual bases were not recorded, and no much larger clone is one base off. The entry originates in a study of T-cell reconstitution after alpha-beta-depleted transplantation in children (dated by TCRdb to about 2016). For the study in its entirety: The study quantitatively tracked T-cell immune reconstitution after TCRalphabeta/CD19-depleted allogeneic hematopoietic cell transplantation in children using TCR repertoire profiling.

The germline V gene yields SGDLS for CDR1 and YYNGEE for CDR2. V and J lose 0 bases and 7 bases, and a span of 14 bases separates them. The CDR3 holds 15 amino acids from the cysteine to the phenylalanine. Of the read, only the CDR3 DNA is kept; its 45 bases are in frame from base 1. The library came from PCR. The listed sequencing device is Illumina HiSeq 2500. TCR library preparation used molecular barcoding, with unique molecular identifiers applied to normalize quantification of the TCRbeta repertoire. TCRdb applied fastp at Q25 and MiXCR to the public reads, then kept only in-frame beta chains. Here each entry gathers all rows of one CDR3 protein and keeps the most common genes and DNA. The sample table lists about 540,000 distinct CDR3 sequences, approximately 20% of them with a count of one. The top ten clonotypes cover 3% to 4% of the sample.

The material sequenced was PBMCs from the stem cell graft donor, taken from the stem cell graft. The chain couples TRBV9 to TRBJ2-1, and perhaps TRBD2 as D gene, on 6 matching bases. This TCR came from a human donor who donated a stem cell graft to a child with acute lymphoblastic leukemia. The CDR3 protein sequence reads: CASSVGGGTGNEQFF. The sequenced DNA is TGTGCCAGCAGCGTAGGGGGCGGGACGGGGAATGAGCAGTTCTTC.